The rows below give T cell receptor beta chains drawn from one sample of a study of CD8 T cells in ankylosing spondylitis. MiXCR, run by TCRdb on the 5' RACE reads, gives a single entry per CDR3 protein. This table has 500,000 to 550,000 distinct CDR3 sequences, roughly 13% appearing once. Sequenced sample: blood, either unsorted or a sorted T cell fraction (not recorded which). The source of these receptors is a male donor with ankylosing spondylitis. Both conserved end residues are part of each CDR3. Fields, in order: J gene, clone size, D gene, V gene, CDR3 DNA, CDR3 protein. The D gene is left open where the match is weak. Some rows mark clone size as missing; the rest say once, few, many or name a class of expanded clone.

J gene: TRBJ2-5
clone size: many
D gene: NA
V gene: TRBV7-8
CDR3 DNA: TGTGCCAGCAGCTTAGCGCCCAGGGTTGAGACCCAGTACTTC
CDR3 protein: CASSLAPRVETQYF

J gene: TRBJ1-1
clone size: few
D gene: TRBD1
V gene: TRBV25-1
CDR3 DNA: TGTGCCAGCAGTGGCCCCGGGACAGGGGATACTGAAGCTTTCTTT
CDR3 protein: CASSGPGTGDTEAFF

J gene: TRBJ2-3
clone size: many
D gene: TRBD2
V gene: TRBV29-1
CDR3 DNA: TGCAGCGTTGTGGGACTAGCGGGAGGTAGCACAGATACGCAGTATTTT
CDR3 protein: CSVVGLAGGSTDTQYF

J gene: TRBJ2-1
clone size: few
D gene: TRBD2
V gene: TRBV27
CDR3 DNA: TGCATAGCGGGATTAAGGTTTGAGCAGTTCTTC
CDR3 protein: CIAGLRFEQFF

J gene: TRBJ2-1
clone size: NA
D gene: NA
V gene: TRBV7-9
CDR3 DNA: TGTGCCAGCAGCTACCCCGTCAGGGCCGACAGAGGCGATGAGCAGTTCTTC
CDR3 protein: CASSYPVRADRGDEQFF

J gene: TRBJ2-1
clone size: many
D gene: TRBD2
V gene: TRBV12-3/TRBV12-4
CDR3 DNA: TGTGCCAGCAGTTTAAGTGAGCGGGGTGAGCAGTTCTTC
CDR3 protein: CASSLSERGEQFF

J gene: TRBJ2-3
clone size: many
D gene: NA
V gene: TRBV29-1
CDR3 DNA: TGCAGCGTTGCTTTTGTGGGGGGAGATACGCAGTATTTT
CDR3 protein: CSVAFVGGDTQYF

J gene: TRBJ2-1
clone size: many
D gene: TRBD2
V gene: TRBV2
CDR3 DNA: TGTGCCAGCATTTCTCGCGGGACTAGCGGGAGTAGAGGACACTACAATGAGCAGTTCTTC
CDR3 protein: CASISRGTSGSRGHYNEQFF

J gene: TRBJ2-3
clone size: many
D gene: NA
V gene: TRBV7-9
CDR3 DNA: TGTGCCAGCAGCTTAGACGCCGGGACGCAGTATTTT
CDR3 protein: CASSLDAGTQYF

J gene: TRBJ1-1
clone size: NA
D gene: TRBD1
V gene: TRBV7-9
CDR3 DNA: TGTGCCAGCAGCCTCTGGACAGGGGGCTTTTACACTGAAGCTTTCTTT
CDR3 protein: CASSLWTGGFYTEAFF

J gene: TRBJ2-1
clone size: many
D gene: TRBD2
V gene: TRBV20-1
CDR3 DNA: TGCAGTGCTCGATCACGTAGCGGGACAAATGAGCAGTTCTTC
CDR3 protein: CSARSRSGTNEQFF

J gene: TRBJ1-2
clone size: many
D gene: TRBD1
V gene: TRBV29-1
CDR3 DNA: TGCAGCGTTGTCCACCGTGGGACAGGCGTCGATGGCTACACCTTC
CDR3 protein: CSVVHRGTGVDGYTF

J gene: TRBJ2-5
clone size: NA
D gene: NA
V gene: TRBV27
CDR3 DNA: TGTGCCAGCAGTTCCAACCGGGCCCAAGAGACCCAGTACTTC
CDR3 protein: CASSSNRAQETQYF

J gene: TRBJ1-1
clone size: few
D gene: NA
V gene: TRBV2
CDR3 DNA: TGTGCCACCCTTGGGGAAGTGAACACTGAAGCTTTCTTT
CDR3 protein: CATLGEVNTEAFF

J gene: TRBJ1-2
clone size: NA
D gene: NA
V gene: TRBV12-3/TRBV12-4
CDR3 DNA: TGTGCCAGCAGTTTTGGCAGAACTAACTATGGCTACACCTTC
CDR3 protein: CASSFGRTNYGYTF

J gene: TRBJ2-3
clone size: NA
D gene: TRBD2
V gene: TRBV10-3
CDR3 DNA: TGTGCCATCGGTAGCGGGGGCACAGATACGCAGTATTTT
CDR3 protein: CAIGSGGTDTQYF

J gene: TRBJ2-2
clone size: once
D gene: NA
V gene: TRBV7-9
CDR3 DNA: TGTGCCAGCAGCTTATCCAGTCGAATCGGGGAGCTGTTTTTT
CDR3 protein: CASSLSSRIGELFF

J gene: TRBJ1-2
clone size: few
D gene: NA
V gene: TRBV14
CDR3 DNA: TGTGCCAGCAGCCAAGATTCGGACAGAGCTAACTATGGCTACACCTTC
CDR3 protein: CASSQDSDRANYGYTF

J gene: TRBJ2-1
clone size: NA
D gene: TRBD2
V gene: TRBV7-2
CDR3 DNA: TGTGCCAGCCAGACTAGCGGCCCCTACAATGAGCAGTTCTTC
CDR3 protein: CASQTSGPYNEQFF

J gene: TRBJ1-2
clone size: NA
D gene: NA
V gene: TRBV12-5
CDR3 DNA: TGTGCTAGTGGTTTGTGGGGAAACTATGGCTACACCTTC
CDR3 protein: CASGLWGNYGYTF

J gene: TRBJ2-6
clone size: NA
D gene: TRBD2
V gene: TRBV4-1
CDR3 DNA: TGCGCCAGCAGCCAAGATCGGGGACTAGCGGGGCGTCCTGACGCCAACGTCCTGACTTTC
CDR3 protein: CASSQDRGLAGRPDANVLTF

J gene: TRBJ1-2
clone size: NA
D gene: NA
V gene: TRBV12-3/TRBV12-4
CDR3 DNA: TGTGCCAGCAGTTTCACAGTCTATGGCTACACCTTC
CDR3 protein: CASSFTVYGYTF

J gene: TRBJ1-1
clone size: few
D gene: NA
V gene: TRBV9
CDR3 DNA: TGTGCCAGCACCCCCCCAGTGAACACTGAAGCTTTCTTT
CDR3 protein: CASTPPVNTEAFF

J gene: TRBJ1-1
clone size: NA
D gene: TRBD1
V gene: TRBV6-5
CDR3 DNA: TGTGCCAGCAGTACTTGGACAGGCCTGAACACTGAAGCTTTCTTT
CDR3 protein: CASSTWTGLNTEAFF

J gene: TRBJ2-7
clone size: NA
D gene: TRBD2
V gene: TRBV11-2
CDR3 DNA: TGTGCCAGCAGCTTAGGCCAAGGGACTAGATACGAGCAGTACTTC
CDR3 protein: CASSLGQGTRYEQYF

J gene: TRBJ2-3
clone size: many
D gene: NA
V gene: TRBV27
CDR3 DNA: TGTGCCAGCAGTTTTTGGGGGGAGGCAGATACGCAGTATTTT
CDR3 protein: CASSFWGEADTQYF

J gene: TRBJ1-1
clone size: few
D gene: NA
V gene: TRBV20-1
CDR3 DNA: TGCAGTGCTAGCCCAACAGGGAAGCGCACTGAAGCTTTCTTT
CDR3 protein: CSASPTGKRTEAFF

J gene: TRBJ1-5
clone size: NA
D gene: TRBD1
V gene: TRBV18
CDR3 DNA: TGTGCCAGCTCACGGGGGGGGACAGCAAATCAGCCCCAGCATTTT
CDR3 protein: CASSRGGTANQPQHF

J gene: TRBJ2-5
clone size: NA
D gene: NA
V gene: TRBV7-9
CDR3 DNA: TGTGCCAGCAGTGTCAGGGGGGGCCAAGAGACCCAGTACTTC
CDR3 protein: CASSVRGGQETQYF

J gene: TRBJ2-2
clone size: many
D gene: NA
V gene: TRBV6-2/TRBV6-3
CDR3 DNA: TGTGCCAGCAACCGGCGACCAACCGGGGAGCTGTTTTTT
CDR3 protein: CASNRRPTGELFF

J gene: TRBJ2-1
clone size: NA
D gene: TRBD2
V gene: TRBV5-1
CDR3 DNA: TGCGCCAGCAGCTTGGGAGGCGGGAGGGCCAATGAGCAGTTCTTC
CDR3 protein: CASSLGGGRANEQFF

J gene: TRBJ1-1
clone size: few
D gene: NA
V gene: TRBV20-1
CDR3 DNA: TGCAGTTCCCGGTTGGTTGGGGGGCAGGTCACTGAAGCTTTCTTT
CDR3 protein: CSSRLVGGQVTEAFF

J gene: TRBJ2-7
clone size: NA
D gene: TRBD1
V gene: TRBV5-1
CDR3 DNA: TGCGCCAGCAGCAAAGGACAGGGGTACTCCTACGAGCAGTACTTC
CDR3 protein: CASSKGQGYSYEQYF

J gene: TRBJ2-7
clone size: NA
D gene: TRBD1
V gene: TRBV12-3/TRBV12-4
CDR3 DNA: TGTGCCAGCAGTTTAAGGGACAGGGGGAAATACGAGCAGTACTTC
CDR3 protein: CASSLRDRGKYEQYF

J gene: TRBJ2-6
clone size: few
D gene: NA
V gene: TRBV29-1
CDR3 DNA: TGCAGCGTAGAACAGGGCTCTGGGGCCAACGTCCTGACTTTC
CDR3 protein: CSVEQGSGANVLTF

J gene: TRBJ2-5
clone size: NA
D gene: NA
V gene: TRBV20-1
CDR3 DNA: TGCAGTTCGCCTGATCCCGTCTCGTATCAAGAGACCCAGTACTTC
CDR3 protein: CSSPDPVSYQETQYF

J gene: TRBJ2-7
clone size: few
D gene: NA
V gene: TRBV5-4
CDR3 DNA: TGTGCCAGCCAAGTCGAACCTAACTCCTACGAGCAGTACTTC
CDR3 protein: CASQVEPNSYEQYF

J gene: TRBJ2-1
clone size: NA
D gene: TRBD2
V gene: TRBV20-1
CDR3 DNA: TGCAGTGCTAGTGCGCGGGAGGACTCCTACAATGAGCAGTTCTTC
CDR3 protein: CSASAREDSYNEQFF

J gene: TRBJ2-3
clone size: few
D gene: TRBD2
V gene: TRBV13
CDR3 DNA: TGTGCCAGCAGCCCTACGAAGACTAGCGGGAGCACAGATACGCAGTATTTT
CDR3 protein: CASSPTKTSGSTDTQYF

J gene: TRBJ1-1
clone size: many
D gene: NA
V gene: TRBV5-1
CDR3 DNA: TGCGCCAGCATCGCCCAGGAGAACACTGAAGCTTTCTTT
CDR3 protein: CASIAQENTEAFF

J gene: TRBJ2-5
clone size: NA
D gene: NA
V gene: TRBV7-8
CDR3 DNA: TGTGCCAGCAGCACTACTGGACAGCAAGAGACCCAGTACTTC
CDR3 protein: CASSTTGQQETQYF

J gene: TRBJ1-4
clone size: NA
D gene: TRBD1
V gene: TRBV4-1
CDR3 DNA: TGCGCCAGCGAACGGGACAGGGATGAAAAACTGTTTTTT
CDR3 protein: CASERDRDEKLFF

J gene: TRBJ1-5
clone size: few
D gene: NA
V gene: TRBV12-3/TRBV12-4
CDR3 DNA: TGTGCCAGCAGTTTATTTTCAGGGGATAATCAGCCCCAGCATTTT
CDR3 protein: CASSLFSGDNQPQHF

J gene: TRBJ2-1
clone size: NA
D gene: NA
V gene: TRBV7-7
CDR3 DNA: TGTGCCAGCAGCTTAGGGGGCGCGGAAAATGAGCAGTTCTTC
CDR3 protein: CASSLGGAENEQFF

J gene: TRBJ2-1
clone size: many
D gene: NA
V gene: TRBV20-1
CDR3 DNA: TGCAGTGCTAAAAGGGATACCGCCTACAATGAGCAGTTCTTC
CDR3 protein: CSAKRDTAYNEQFF

J gene: TRBJ2-1
clone size: few
D gene: TRBD2
V gene: TRBV5-1
CDR3 DNA: TGCGCCAGCAGCCGGACTAGCGGGAGGACCAATGAGCAGTTCTTC
CDR3 protein: CASSRTSGRTNEQFF

J gene: TRBJ1-4
clone size: NA
D gene: NA
V gene: TRBV2
CDR3 DNA: TGTGCCAGCAACCTCGGGGGGCCCTCAACTAATGAAAAACTGTTTTTT
CDR3 protein: CASNLGGPSTNEKLFF

J gene: TRBJ1-1
clone size: few
D gene: NA
V gene: TRBV21-1
CDR3 DNA: TGTGCCAGCAGCAGAGGACAGGAAGACACTGAAGCTTTCTTT
CDR3 protein: CASSRGQEDTEAFF